The T cell receptor (beta chain) described here comes from a study of radiation and T cells in renal cell carcinoma. Study findings and constraints: In blood, top tumor clones expanded by 2 weeks, shrinking by 4.

Sequenced by immunoSEQ multiplex PCR; TCRdb stores in-frame clones only, minus some. The table has some 78,000 clones, about 88% seen once. Comment on this clone: As yet, its antigen is unknown.

Specified time point: blood 4 weeks post-SBRT, at nephrectomy. Treatment meaning: 15 Gy SBRT to primary tumor, nephrectomy 4 weeks later. Nephrectomy followed 15 Gy stereotactic body radiation by 4 weeks. Germline V CDR1 and CDR2: SGDLS, YYNGEE. Trimming removed 4 bases from V and 0 bases from J; junction bases left unmatched: 12. The CDR3 is 20 amino acids. The sequence derives from a woman aged 70-85 years with renal cell carcinoma. V gene TRBV9 combines with J gene TRBJ2-3; the match to TRBD2 covers 15 bases. The specimen comprised blood, sampled from a patient whose treatment included radiotherapy and nephrectomy. The chain's CDR3 is CASSPRTSGGAWMSTDTQYF. CDR3 DNA: TGTGCCAGCAGCCCTAGGACTAGCGGGGGGGCGTGGATGAGCACAGATACGCAGTATTTT.